One sample yielded the 17 T cell receptor beta chains listed below, sequenced in a study of T and B cells in COVID-19 patients. Blood genomic DNA input for TRB amplification was roughly 250-500 ng. TRB rearrangements were amplified by multiplex PCR with BIOMED2 TRB-A/B primers. One entry per CDR3 protein, called by TCRdb with MiXCR from the multiplex PCR reads. The sample shows approximately 8,100 distinct CDR3 sequences, about 30% of them seen only once. The sequenced sample was blood. These receptors were collected from a human donor with active COVID-19.

The chain is built from TRBV18 and TRBJ1-5; 11 nucleotides match TRBD1. Looked up from germline, CDR1 is KGHSH and CDR2 is LQKENI. The trim removed 3 bases at V and 5 bases at J, leaving 0 bases unmatched. The CDR3 spans 14 residues. The CDR3 region is CASSPGQGDQPQHF. Here the CDR3 DNA reads TGTGCCAGCTCACCGGGACAGGGGGATCAGCCCCAGCATTTT.

By sample share, this clonotype is medium-sized. The rearrangement links TRBV13 to TRBJ2-2; 8 bases match TRBD1. Germline values: CDR1 PRHDT, CDR2 FYEKMQ (reference sequence). This CDR3 spans 19 amino acids. The junction had 14 bases not matched to a gene; V was cut back by 1 base and J by 4 bases. CDR3 DNA: TGTGCCAGCAGCTTAGAACCTAGCCGTCAGGGGGCTGGCACCGGGGAGCTGTTTTTT. Its translation is CASSLEPSRQGAGTGELFF.

This clonotype is judged medium-sized. The chain uses TRBV27 and TRBJ2-7; no clear D gene. CDR3 length equals 14 residues. Between the trimmed V and J ends, which lost 0 bases and 1 base, there was a span of 7 bases. Germline V lookup: CDR1 MNHEY, CDR2 SMNVEV (reference sequence). The CDR3 DNA follows: TGTGCCAGCAGTTTATCGTTGGGGTCCTACGAGCAGTACGTC. It encodes CASSLSLGSYEQYV.

A few counts support this clonotype. CDR3 amino acids: CASTYTSGGVQPQHF. The CDR3 coding sequence is TGTGCCAGTACCTATACATCCGGGGGTGTTCAGCCCCAGCATTTT. V is TRBV19 and J is TRBJ1-5, with a weak D call TRBD1 (5 bases). This CDR3 has 15 amino acids. CDR1 is LNHDA, CDR2 SQIVND, per germline (reference sequence). V was shortened by 7 bases and J by 6 bases, with 19 bases between the two germline ends.

This clonotype is classed as medium-sized. The V call is TRBV29-1, the J call TRBJ1-1; D not certain. The V gene lost 4 bases and the J gene lost 0 bases, with 9 bases spanning the gap. CDR1 SQVTM and CDR2 ANQGSEA come from the germline V gene. The CDR3 is 13 amino acids. CDR3 DNA sequence: TGCAGCGTTGTGGTGTTCATGAACACTGAAGCTTTCTTT. This translates into CSVVVFMNTEAFF.

The V and J genes are TRBV12-3 or TRBV12-4 and TRBJ2-3, with D possibly being TRBD2 (6 bases). This CDR3 is built from 15 residues. V was clipped by 1 base and J by 3 bases, with 11 bases between them. CDR3 loop: CASSLVGGETDTQYF. The CDR3 DNA reads as TGTGCCAGCAGTTTAGTGGGGGGTGAGACAGATACGCAGTATTTT.

In its sample, this clonotype was seen a few times. The J gene is TRBJ2-7, the V gene TRBV6-2 or TRBV6-3, with a weak D call TRBD2 (7 bases). This CDR3 is 13 amino acids long. Trimming left V 4 bases short and J 5 bases short, with 12 bases between. In germline, CDR1 is MNHEY, CDR2 SVGEGT. The CDR3 spells CASSWAGANEQYF. The CDR3 nucleotides read TGTGCCAGCAGTTGGGCGGGGGCGAACGAGCAGTACTTC.

The chain carries TRBV6-1 and TRBJ2-3; 7 positions match TRBD1. This CDR3 comprises 17 residues. Per the germline V gene, CDR1 is MNHNS and CDR2 is SASEGT. Germline trimming cut 2 bases from V and 2 bases from J; bases unmatched to any gene: 10. CDR3: CASSETPQGIFTDTQYF. For the CDR3, the DNA is TGTGCCAGCAGTGAAACCCCACAGGGGATTTTCACAGATACGCAGTATTTT.

By share, this clonotype ranks as medium-sized. The V and J genes are TRBV6-5 and TRBJ1-4; no clear D. The germline V gene encodes CDR1 MNHEY and CDR2 SVGAGI. CDR3 size: 14 residues. Trimming stripped 6 bases from V and 0 bases from J, with 8 bases between. CDR3 coding DNA: TGTGCCAGCAGGGCCTCTGCAACTAATGAAAAACTGTTTTTT. It encodes CASRASATNEKLFF.

The table lists this clonotype with a few counts. At one of its ends the junction is not consistent with the germline gene, which may arise from a read error. The rearrangement uses TRBV11-2 and TRBJ2-1; 11 nucleotides match TRBD2. Per the germline V gene, CDR1 is SGHAT and CDR2 is FQNNGV. The CDR3 runs 15 residues. CDR3 in DNA: TGTGCCAGCAGATTAGCGGGGGGGATATACAATGAGCAGTTCTTC. Amino acid sequence: CASRLAGGIYNEQFF.

In this sample, this clonotype is large. The chain carries TRBV27 and TRBJ2-1; D gene uncertain. Trimming removed 3 bases from V and 4 bases from J, with 7 bases in between. Germline values: CDR1 MNHEY, CDR2 SMNVEV (reference sequence). The CDR3 extends over 13 amino acids. Here the CDR3 reads CASSFRSYNEQFF. CDR3 DNA: TGTGCCAGCAGTTTCCGTAGTTACAATGAGCAGTTCTTC.

The table lists this clonotype with a few counts. The chain combines TRBV13 with TRBJ2-1; 9 nucleotides align to TRBD2. CDR3 size: 17 residues. The V segment lost 3 bases and the J segment 2 bases; nucleotides outside the gene matches: 8. The V gene's germline CDR1 is PRHDT and CDR2 FYEKMQ (reference sequence). CDR3: CASSFGIAGAPYNEQFF. CDR3 bases: TGTGCCAGCAGCTTTGGAATAGCGGGGGCTCCCTACAATGAGCAGTTCTTC.

The chain combines TRBV27 with TRBJ1-2, with D maybe TRBD1 (6 bases). The germline V and J ends were trimmed by 7 bases and 4 bases, with 13 bases remaining between them. The germline V gene has CDR1 MNHEY and CDR2 SMNVEV (reference sequence). The CDR3 consists of 13 residues. The CDR3 here is CASTLGGGYGYTF. Here the CDR3 DNA reads TGTGCCAGCACATTAGGGGGGGGCTATGGCTACACCTTC.

V gene TRBV20-1 combines with J gene TRBJ2-1; D unresolved. Germline V lookup: CDR1 DFQATT, CDR2 SNEGSKA (reference sequence). V lost 6 bases, J lost 4 bases, and 13 bases lay in between. The length of the CDR3 is 13 residues. This CDR3 is CSAPTIGYNEQFF. The CDR3 DNA sequence: TGCAGTGCCCCGACCATAGGGTACAATGAGCAGTTCTTC.

This clonotype appeared a few times. The rearrangement joins TRBV12-3 or TRBV12-4 to TRBJ1-3, with D uncertain. V was shortened by 6 bases and J by 0 bases, with 9 bases between the two germline ends. The CDR3 sequence is 14 residues long. CDR3 in amino acids: CASRVTGSGNTIYF. The CDR3 nucleotides read TGTGCCAGCAGGGTGACGGGCTCTGGAAACACCATATATTTT.

Details on this clonotype: The conserved closing phenylalanine or tryptophan is absent in this CDR3, likely reflecting a read error. The chain links TRBV6-1 to TRBJ2-3; D remains ambiguous. V was trimmed by 3 bases and J by 2 bases, leaving 3 bases between them. The CDR3 covers 12 residues. The germline gives CDR1 MNHNS, CDR2 SASEGT. The CDR3 protein is CASSDYTDTQYL. The CDR3 DNA sequence: TGTGCCAGCAGTGATTACACAGATACGCAGTATCTT.

As to this clonotype: This may arise from a read error, as a much more abundant clone is one base away. The chain links TRBV6-2 or TRBV6-3 to TRBJ2-7; D uncertain. Germline-derived CDR1 and CDR2 are MNHEY and SVGEGT. The CDR3 is 16 residues long. Between the trimmed V and J ends, which lost 0 bases and 5 bases, there was a span of 17 bases. The chain's CDR3 is CASSYSRGGWVDEQYF. CDR3 DNA sequence: TGTGCCAGCAGTTACTCCCGCGGTGGGTGGGTAGACGAGCAGTACTTC.